This TCR beta chain was sequenced in a study of blood T cells in healthy people across ages. In each sample, at least 6.5 million PBMCs were isolated. The CDR3 contains 17 residues. Germline lookup yields CDR1 SGDLS and CDR2 YYNGEE. Together with a sample-barcoded 5' primer, a J-beta primer mix was included in a second PCR lasting roughly 6 to 12 cycles. TCRdb re-called the 5' RACE reads with MiXCR, one entry per CDR3 protein. In the table there are some 1.1 million distinct CDR3 sequences, around two fifths of which are singletons. The sequence derives from a young man in good health. The V call is TRBV9, the J call TRBJ2-5; D could derive from TRBD1 or TRBD2 (5 bases each). The J call may not be correct, given that the DNA end is closer to TRBJ2-7. Sequencing input: blood. CDR3 DNA: TGTGCCAGCAGCCCAGAGGGGTTTACGAGGGGACCCTACGAGCAGTACTTC. Encoded protein: CASSPEGFTRGPYEQYF.